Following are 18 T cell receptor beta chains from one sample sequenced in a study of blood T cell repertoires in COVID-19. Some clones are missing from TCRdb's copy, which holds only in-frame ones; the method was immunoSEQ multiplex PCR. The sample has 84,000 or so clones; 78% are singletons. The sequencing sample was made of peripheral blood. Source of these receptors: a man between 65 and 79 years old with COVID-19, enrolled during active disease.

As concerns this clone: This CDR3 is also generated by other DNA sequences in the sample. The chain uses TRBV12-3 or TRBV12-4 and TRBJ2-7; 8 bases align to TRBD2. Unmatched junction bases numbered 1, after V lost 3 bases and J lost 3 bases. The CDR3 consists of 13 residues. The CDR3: CASSLSGSYEQYF. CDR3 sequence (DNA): TGTGCCAGCAGTTTGAGCGGGAGCTACGAGCAGTACTTC.

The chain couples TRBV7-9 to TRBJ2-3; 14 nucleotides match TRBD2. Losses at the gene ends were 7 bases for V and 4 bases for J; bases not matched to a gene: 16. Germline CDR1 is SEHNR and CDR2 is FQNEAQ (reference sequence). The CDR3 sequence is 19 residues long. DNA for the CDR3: TGTGCCAGCACCAAAGCCGGGACTAGCGGGAGCTTGGGCGCAGATACGCAGTATTTT. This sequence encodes CASTKAGTSGSLGADTQYF.

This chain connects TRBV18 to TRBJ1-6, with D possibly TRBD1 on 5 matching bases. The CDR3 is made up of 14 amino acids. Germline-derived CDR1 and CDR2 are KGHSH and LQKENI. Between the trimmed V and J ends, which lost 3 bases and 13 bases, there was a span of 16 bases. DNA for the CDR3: TGTGCCAGCTCACCTGGGGGGGTTTCGTCGCCCCTCCACTTT. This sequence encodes CASSPGGVSSPLHF.

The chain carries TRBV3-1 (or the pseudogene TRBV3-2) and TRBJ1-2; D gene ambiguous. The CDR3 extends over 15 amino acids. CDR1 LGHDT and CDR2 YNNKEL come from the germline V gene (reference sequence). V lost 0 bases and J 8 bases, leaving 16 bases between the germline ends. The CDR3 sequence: CASSQDGPGLRGYTF. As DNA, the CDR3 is TGTGCCAGCAGCCAAGATGGCCCGGGTTTGAGAGGCTACACCTTC.

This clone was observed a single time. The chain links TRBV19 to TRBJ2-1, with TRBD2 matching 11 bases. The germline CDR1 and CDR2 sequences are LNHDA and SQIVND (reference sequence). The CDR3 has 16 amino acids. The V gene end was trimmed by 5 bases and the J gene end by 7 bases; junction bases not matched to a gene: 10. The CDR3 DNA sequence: TGTGCCAGTAGTTTAGCGGGAGGGGTTGGTAGGAATGAGCAGTTCTTC. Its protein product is CASSLAGGVGRNEQFF.

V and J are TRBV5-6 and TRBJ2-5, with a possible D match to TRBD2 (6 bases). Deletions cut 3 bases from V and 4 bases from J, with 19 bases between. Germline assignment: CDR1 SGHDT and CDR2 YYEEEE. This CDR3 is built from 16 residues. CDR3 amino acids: CASSSAPRGQGETQYF. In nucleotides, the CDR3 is TGTGCCAGCAGCTCGGCTCCGCGGGGTCAGGGAGAGACCCAGTACTTC.

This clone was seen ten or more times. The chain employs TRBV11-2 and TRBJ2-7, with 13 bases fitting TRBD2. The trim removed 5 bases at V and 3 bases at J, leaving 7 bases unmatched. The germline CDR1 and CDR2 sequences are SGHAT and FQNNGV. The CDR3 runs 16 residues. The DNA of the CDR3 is TGTGCCAGCAGCCCATCGGGGACTAGCGGGAACTACGAGCAGTACTTC. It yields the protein CASSPSGTSGNYEQYF.

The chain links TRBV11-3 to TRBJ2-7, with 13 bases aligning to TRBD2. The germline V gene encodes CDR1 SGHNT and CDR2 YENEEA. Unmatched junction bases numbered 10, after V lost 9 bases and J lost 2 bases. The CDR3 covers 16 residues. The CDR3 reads CASYMGTSGEPYEQYF. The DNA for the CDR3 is TGTGCCAGTTACATGGGGACTAGCGGGGAACCCTACGAGCAGTACTTC.

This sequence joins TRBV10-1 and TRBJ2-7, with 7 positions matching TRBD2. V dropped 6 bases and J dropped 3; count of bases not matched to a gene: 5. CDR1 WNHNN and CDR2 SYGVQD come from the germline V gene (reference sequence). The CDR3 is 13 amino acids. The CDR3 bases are TGCGCCAGCAGCCCCGGGAGGAGCTACGAGCAGTACTTC. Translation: CASSPGRSYEQYF.

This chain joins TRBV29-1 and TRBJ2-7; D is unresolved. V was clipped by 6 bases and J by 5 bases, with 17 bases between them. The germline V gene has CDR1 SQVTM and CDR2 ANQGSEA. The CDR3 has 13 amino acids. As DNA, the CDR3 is TGCAGCGTCCTCCGAGACAATGGCCACGAGCAGTACTTC. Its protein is CSVLRDNGHEQYF.

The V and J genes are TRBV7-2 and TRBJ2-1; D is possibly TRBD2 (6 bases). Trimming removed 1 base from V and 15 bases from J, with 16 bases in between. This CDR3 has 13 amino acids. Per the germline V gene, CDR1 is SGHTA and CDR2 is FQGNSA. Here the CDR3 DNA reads TGTGCCAGCAGCTTAGATGTACGGAGGGTCTGGTTCTTC. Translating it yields CASSLDVRRVWFF.

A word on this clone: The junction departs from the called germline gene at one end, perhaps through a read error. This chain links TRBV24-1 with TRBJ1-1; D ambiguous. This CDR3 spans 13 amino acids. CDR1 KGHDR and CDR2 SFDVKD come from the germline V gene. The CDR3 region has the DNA TGTGCCACCCCTTCCGGGGAGAATACTGAAGCCTTCTTT. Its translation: CATPSGENTEAFF.

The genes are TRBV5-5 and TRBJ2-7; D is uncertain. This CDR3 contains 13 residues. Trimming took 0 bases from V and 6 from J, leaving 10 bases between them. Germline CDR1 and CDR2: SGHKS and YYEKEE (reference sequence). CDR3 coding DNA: TGTGCCAGCAGCTTGGGTCTAGTCGGCGAGCAGTACTTC. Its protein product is CASSLGLVGEQYF.

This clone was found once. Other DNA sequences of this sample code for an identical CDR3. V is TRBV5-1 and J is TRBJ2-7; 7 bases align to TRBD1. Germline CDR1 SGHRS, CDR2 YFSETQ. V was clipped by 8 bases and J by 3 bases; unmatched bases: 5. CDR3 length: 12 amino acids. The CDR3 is CASRDSSYEQYF. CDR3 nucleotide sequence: TGCGCCAGTCGGGACAGCAGCTACGAGCAGTACTTC.

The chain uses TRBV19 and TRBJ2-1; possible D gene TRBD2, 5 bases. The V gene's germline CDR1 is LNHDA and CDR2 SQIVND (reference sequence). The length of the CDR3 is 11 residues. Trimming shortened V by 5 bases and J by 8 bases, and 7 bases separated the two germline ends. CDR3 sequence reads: CASSWGDEQFF. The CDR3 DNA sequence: TGTGCCAGTAGTTGGGGAGATGAGCAGTTCTTC. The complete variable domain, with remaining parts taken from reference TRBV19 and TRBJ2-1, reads DGGITQSPKYLFRKEGQNVTLSCEQNLNHDAMYWYRQDPGQGLRLIYYSQIVNDFQKGDIAEGYSVSREKKESFPLTVTSAQKNPTAFYLCASSWGDEQFFGPGTRLTVL.

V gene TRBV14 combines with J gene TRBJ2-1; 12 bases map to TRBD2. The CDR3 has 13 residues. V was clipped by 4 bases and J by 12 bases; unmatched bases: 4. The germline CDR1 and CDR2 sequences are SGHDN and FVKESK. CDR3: CASSRTSGVGQFF. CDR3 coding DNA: TGTGCCAGCAGCCGGACTAGCGGGGTCGGGCAGTTCTTC.

CDR3 bases: TGCGCCAGCAGCCAAGATGCCACAGGGCTCCTTGGCTACACCTTC. It yields the protein CASSQDATGLLGYTF. The V call is TRBV4-1, the J call TRBJ1-2, with TRBD1 as a possible D gene (6 bases). Trimming cost V 0 bases and J 7 bases, with 15 bases left between them. This CDR3 has 15 amino acids. Germline V gene lookup returns CDR1 MGHRA and CDR2 YSYEKL.

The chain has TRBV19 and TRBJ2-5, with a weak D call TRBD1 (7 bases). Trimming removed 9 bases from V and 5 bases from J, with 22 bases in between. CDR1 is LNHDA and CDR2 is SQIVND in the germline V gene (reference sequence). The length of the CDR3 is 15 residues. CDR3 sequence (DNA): TGTGCCAGCAGTGACTGGAGGGGGCGCCGGGAGACCCAGTACTTC. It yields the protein CASSDWRGRRETQYF. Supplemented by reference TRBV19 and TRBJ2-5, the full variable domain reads DGGITQSPKYLFRKEGQNVTLSCEQNLNHDAMYWYRQDPGQGLRLIYYSQIVNDFQKGDIAEGYSVSREKKESFPLTVTSAQKNPTAFYLCASSDWRGRRETQYFGPGTRLLVL.